Described below is a single TCR beta chain sequence and its context. This clone's antigen is unknown. Base quality data are lacking; no much larger clone is found one base away. The CDR3 numbers 16 residues from cysteine through phenylalanine. The sequence is cut down to CDR3 DNA, 48 bases in frame from base 1. The germline V gene specifies SGHVS as CDR1 and FNYEAQ as CDR2. Trimming leaves V shorter by 4 bases and J shorter by 6 bases, with the junction holding 9 bases beyond the gene matches. The time point label, as the study defines it: blood sample drawn before combined kidney and bone marrow transplant. Unstimulated Tregs (CD4+CD25+CD127-), CD4+ non-Tregs (CD4+CD25-), CD4 and CD8 cells were FACS-sorted from thawed PBMCs. A few combined kidney and bone marrow transplant recipients from the ITN036ST trial were included as patients, and samples were available only from these trial subjects. Healthy control blood was processed by Ficoll density gradient to PBMCs and cryopreserved; patient PBMCs were collected before and after transplant.

For TCRbeta CDR3 sequencing, genomic DNA was extracted from sorted cells using the QIAGEN DNeasy Blood and Tissue Kit. High-throughput TCRbeta CDR3 sequencing was carried out commercially through immunoSEQ, with PCR amplification with bias correction and internal controls included. Under the source paper's analysis protocol: Unique productive TCRbeta sequences were defined by CDR3 nucleotide sequence where primers matched, otherwise by CDR3 amino acid sequence with Vbeta and Jbeta genes. To correct sorting error, sequences shared between sorted populations at a frequency ratio of 2:1 or less were removed; the rest were assigned to the higher population. A sequence counted as donor-reactive if, in CFSE-low cells, the sequence had a frequency of at least 0.01% and was expanded at least 5-fold compared with unstimulated cells. Repertoire divergence was quantified by Jensen-Shannon divergence using the top 100 TCRbeta sequences ranked by frequency. When a sample had multiple sequencing runs, each run was corrected for sorting error separately and the runs were then pooled. TCRdb stores this immuneACCESS table with in-frame sequences only. Part of the clones is absent; in the studies checked, under half of the shortfall reflects unresolved V genes, and no reason is known for the rest. The D gene and trimming were derived from the DNA, and the V and J assignments and clone size from that table. Recorded for this sample are approximately 99,000 clones; nearly 90% of them occurred a single time. 0.3% to 0.4% of the sample goes to the ten largest clones.

This specimen belongs to a study of Tregs in tolerant kidney transplant recipients (dated by TCRdb to between 2019 and 2020). As for the study more broadly: Transplants used related donors with nonmyeloablative bone marrow transplantation; mixed chimerism was transient in the human trials. TCRbeta sequencing was used in the study to identify donor-specific regulatory T cells before combined kidney and bone marrow transplantation, and the identified cells were then tracked after transplant. Overall study results and their limits: PCR primers changed over time for some patients, so nucleotide-level comparison across those patients' samples was not possible. Donor-specific Treg expansion exceeded global Treg expansion in tolerant patients, suggesting antigen-driven rather than nonspecific expansion. Although technical replication error seemed to be minimal, the question of biological reproducibility was not addressed directly. Because only a small number of patients were included, the study had limitations, and the results will need to be validated in larger populations as well as under other immunosuppression protocols. Expanding Tregs with activated donor B cells appeared to identify the most biologically relevant and donor-specific TCRbeta repertoire.

Source: CD4+ T cells from blood, taken before the transplant. The clonotype was recovered from a human donor who received a combined kidney and bone marrow transplant. In this chain, TRBV7-6 is recombined with TRBJ2-1, and TRBD2 matches 10 of the central bases. The CDR3 corresponds to CASSSPLAGGGNEQFF. DNA sequence: TGTGCCAGCAGCTCCCCTTTAGCGGGGGGCGGCAATGAGCAGTTCTTC.